The TCR beta chain described here comes from a study of blood T cell repertoires in COVID-19. On the study more broadly: The origin of the acute and convalescent COVID-19 samples was the United States, Italy and Spain. T cells, B-cell-depleted T cells, or PBMCs supplied cDNA or gDNA.

Using immunoSEQ multiplex PCR, the repertoire was profiled, and TCRdb retains in-frame clones only, with some absent. The sample includes 210,000 or so clones, about nine tenths seen only once; the top ten take more than 4.5%. V shed 1 base, J shed 5 bases, and the junction held 4 bases outside the gene matches. Germline V gives CDR1 KGHSH, CDR2 LQKENI. The CDR3 has 14 residues. The sequenced sample consisted of peripheral blood. The TCR originated in a woman in her forties with acute or convalescent COVID-19. The chain carries TRBV18 and TRBJ1-1; 7 nucleotides line up with TRBD1. This CDR3 is CASSPQGAGTEAFF. The CDR3 DNA reads as TGTGCCAGCTCACCACAGGGGGCTGGAACTGAAGCTTTCTTT.